This T cell receptor beta chain was sequenced in a study of CD4 T cells in relation to SARS-CoV-2 and coronaviruses. For the study at large: Negative control cultures got HIV-1 Nef peptides or no peptide. Overall study results and limits: The cross-reactivity analysis covered only spike protein, not other viral proteins.

Clones were read by immunoSEQ multiplex PCR, and TCRdb kept only the in-frame ones, dropping some. Of some 21,000 clones in the sample, 74% were seen once. As to this clone: Its antigen is unknown.

The CDR3 contains 18 residues. Germline V gene lookup returns CDR1 GTSNPN and CDR2 SVGIG (reference sequence). The trim removed 4 bases at V and 3 bases at J, leaving 18 bases unmatched. Before the COVID-19 pandemic, during about 2010-2019, CD4+ T cells were taken from unexposed donors. CD4+ T cells were isolated from the cells after more than 8 days of culture. Testing used SARS-CoV-2 S/N and four cold-coronavirus spikes on unexposed-donor CD4+ T cells, cells permitting. The chain recombines TRBV30 with TRBJ2-7; 10 positions match TRBD2. The source is a human donor in good health. The specimen was CD4+ T cells from PBMCs, cultured in vitro. CDR3 sequence reads: CAWTRGLSGLAEGYEQYF. DNA of the CDR3: TGTGCCTGGACCCGGGGACTTTCCGGACTAGCGGAAGGCTACGAGCAGTACTTC.